The rows below give T cell receptor beta chains drawn from one sample of a study of T cell responses to AZD1222 COVID-19 vaccine. The data were produced by immunoSEQ multiplex PCR, yet TCRdb's version contains in-frame clones alone and is incomplete. The sample holds about 150,000 clones, about nine tenths seen once. The starting material was peripheral blood, obtained on day 0 of AZD1222 vaccination. These receptors came from an adult in good health. CDR3s include the opening cysteine and the closing phenylalanine or tryptophan. The D gene is left open where the match is weak. A row's size may be missing; if present it is once, few, many or a size class.

TRBJ2-3,NA,NA,TRBV5-1,TGCGCCAGCAGCAAGGGCGGGGTGGGGGCAGATACGCAGTATTTT,CASSKGGVGADTQYF
TRBJ1-1,NA,NA,TRBV6-5,TGTGCCAGCAGTCGCGGGGGGACTGAAGCTTTCTTT,CASSRGGTEAFF
TRBJ2-7,NA,NA,TRBV5-4,TGTGCCAGCAGCTTGGACCAGGCTTCCTCCTACGAGCAGTACTTC,CASSLDQASSYEQYF
TRBJ2-1,NA,NA,TRBV5-4,TGTGCCAGCAGCTTGGACATCCTATCCTACAATGAGCAGTTCTTC,CASSLDILSYNEQFF
TRBJ1-4,NA,once,TRBV19,TGTGCCAGTAGTAACGGATTTAATGAAAAACTGTTTTTT,CASSNGFNEKLFF
TRBJ1-1,TRBD1,NA,TRBV5-1,TGCGCCAGCAGGCCGACAGGGGTTTCGAACACTGAAGCTTTCTTT,CASRPTGVSNTEAFF
TRBJ1-2,NA,NA,TRBV19,TGTGCCAGTAGTAATCAGGGGTCTGGCTACACCTTC,CASSNQGSGYTF
TRBJ2-2,NA,NA,TRBV3-1/TRBV3-2,TGTGCCAGCAGCCAGGGAACGAACACCGGGGAGCTGTTTTTT,CASSQGTNTGELFF
TRBJ1-3,NA,once,TRBV6-4,TGTGCCAGCAGTCCTACAGCTTTCTCTGGAAACACCATATATTTT,CASSPTAFSGNTIYF
TRBJ1-1,NA,NA,TRBV18,TGTGCCAGCTCACCAGGCGGGCCTGAAGCTTTCTTT,CASSPGGPEAFF
TRBJ2-3,NA,NA,TRBV6-5,TGTGCCAGTTCGACCGTGGGGGTCGGCACAGATACGCAGTATTTT,CASSTVGVGTDTQYF
TRBJ2-7,TRBD2,NA,TRBV5-1,TGCGCCAGCAGCCAGCTAGCGGGGGAAAAGAAGTACGAGCAGTACTTC,CASSQLAGEKKYEQYF
TRBJ2-3,NA,NA,TRBV7-2,TGTGCCAGCAGCCCAGGAAGGGGACCTAGCACAGATACGCAGTATTTT,CASSPGRGPSTDTQYF
TRBJ2-2,NA,NA,TRBV7-2,TGTGCCAGCAGCGGGGGCGGGGGGAACACCGGGGAGCTGTTTTTT,CASSGGGGNTGELFF
TRBJ1-4,TRBD1,NA,TRBV20-1,TGCAGTGCTAGTGGGGGACAGGGAGATGAAAAACTGTTTTTT,CSASGGQGDEKLFF
TRBJ2-3,NA,NA,TRBV7-3,TGTGCCAGCAGCTTAACGGCGGGGACCACAGATACGCAGTATTTT,CASSLTAGTTDTQYF
TRBJ2-3,NA,NA,TRBV2,TGTGCCAGCAGGGCGGACTCAGGGAGGACAGATACGCAGTATTTT,CASRADSGRTDTQYF
TRBJ2-7,NA,few,TRBV7-6,TGTGCCAGCAGCTTATTGCCGTTCTACGAGCAGTACTTC,CASSLLPFYEQYF
TRBJ1-5,TRBD1,NA,TRBV2,TGTGCCAGCACCCTGCAAGGGGGACAGAACAATCAGCCCCAGCATTTT,CASTLQGGQNNQPQHF
TRBJ2-5,TRBD2,NA,TRBV7-8,TGTGCCAGCAGCTTTTGGACTAGCTTACAAGAGACCCAGTACTTC,CASSFWTSLQETQYF
TRBJ2-7,NA,once,TRBV21-1,TGTGCCAGTCCGCTGGGACTAACCTACGAGCAGTACTTC,CASPLGLTYEQYF
TRBJ1-2,NA,NA,TRBV6-5,TGTGCCAGCAGTTCACAGGGTACCCAAGCTAACTATGGCTACACCTTC,CASSSQGTQANYGYTF
TRBJ1-5,TRBD1,NA,TRBV4-1,TGCGCCAGCAGCCCCCCGGGACAGTTCAATCAGCCCCAGCATTTT,CASSPPGQFNQPQHF
TRBJ1-2,NA,few,TRBV27,TGTGCCAGCAGTTTGGACAGCCGACGCTATGGCTACACCTTC,CASSLDSRRYGYTF
TRBJ1-1,NA,NA,TRBV7-2,TGTGCCAGCACCCCAAGGGCAGGGACGAACACTGAAGCTTTCTTT,CASTPRAGTNTEAFF
TRBJ1-3,NA,NA,TRBV9,TGTGCCAGCAGCTCCCAAACCCTTAAGGGGGTGCCTGGAAACACCATATATTTT,CASSSQTLKGVPGNTIYF
TRBJ2-2,NA,NA,TRBV15,TGTGCCACCAGCAGGGACGGACTAAGGGCTTTAACCGGGGAGCTGTTTTTT,CATSRDGLRALTGELFF
TRBJ1-2,NA,NA,TRBV3-1/TRBV3-2,TGTGCCAGCAGCCAAGGCAGGTCTAAGAACTATGGCTACACCTTC,CASSQGRSKNYGYTF
TRBJ2-1,TRBD2,NA,TRBV14,TGTGCCAGCAGCCAAAGTTTCGGACTAGCGGGGGGTTCCAATGAGCAGTTCTTC,CASSQSFGLAGGSNEQFF
TRBJ1-3,NA,few,TRBV27,TGTGCCAGCAGTTTATCCAGACAAGGAGGAAACACCATATATTTT,CASSLSRQGGNTIYF
TRBJ2-7,NA,NA,TRBV7-2,TGTGCCAGCAGCTTAGTTCTCCAGTACTACGAGCAGTACTTC,CASSLVLQYYEQYF
TRBJ2-3,TRBD2,NA,TRBV7-2,TGTGCCAGCAGCTTAGAGCTAGCGGGGGGGCCAGGGACAGATACGCAGTATTTT,CASSLELAGGPGTDTQYF
TRBJ1-2,NA,NA,TRBV4-2,TGTGCCAGCAGCCAAGATCAGGGACGGAACTATGGCTACACCTTC,CASSQDQGRNYGYTF
TRBJ1-5,NA,NA,TRBV7-9,TGTGCCAGCAGCTTCGGCAGAAATAGCAATCAGCCCCAGCATTTT,CASSFGRNSNQPQHF
TRBJ2-3,TRBD1,NA,TRBV2,TGTGCCAGCAGATTCGGGACAGGGTCAGATACGCAGTATTTT,CASRFGTGSDTQYF
TRBJ1-5,NA,NA,TRBV5-4,TGTGCCAGCAGCTTATTTCCGGACAGTAAAGGTGGCAATCAGCCCCAGCATTTT,CASSLFPDSKGGNQPQHF
TRBJ2-2,NA,once,TRBV9,TGTGCCAGCAGCGTAGCGTTCGCAACCGGGGAGCTGTTTTTT,CASSVAFATGELFF
TRBJ1-1,NA,NA,TRBV12-3/TRBV12-4,TGTGCCAGCAGTGCAGGGAACACTGAAGCTTTCTTT,CASSAGNTEAFF